The 9 T cell receptor beta chains in this list originate from one sample, sequenced in a study of cytomegalovirus exposure and HLA in healthy donors. Primers: 60 Vbeta forward and 13 Jbeta reverse. Only in-frame clones appear in the TCRdb table, and some are missing; sequencing was by immunoSEQ multiplex PCR. Among fewer than 180,000 clones listed, about 85% were seen once. The specimen was PBMCs. These receptor sequences come from a human donor in good health.

The sample holds a few counts of this clone. The V and J genes are TRBV10-2 and TRBJ1-2; maybe TRBD1 (5 bases). The CDR3 sequence is 13 residues long. V was clipped by 6 bases and J by 6 bases, with 14 bases between them. Germline V gene lookup returns CDR1 WSHSY and CDR2 SAAADI. The CDR3 nucleotides read TGCGCCAGCAGCCTGGTGGGGGGGGATGGCTACACCTTC. Translation: CASSLVGGDGYTF.

This sequence joins TRBV19 and TRBJ2-7; tentative D call: TRBD2 (5 bases). Trimming cost V 6 bases and J 5 bases, with 14 bases left between them. This CDR3 region has 13 residues. Germline V lookup: CDR1 LNHDA, CDR2 SQIVND (reference sequence). The CDR3 sequence: CASREDPSDEQYF. As DNA, the CDR3 is TGTGCCAGTAGGGAGGACCCGAGCGACGAGCAGTACTTC.

J is TRBJ2-3 and V is TRBV5-1, with 8 bases aligning to TRBD1. CDR3 size: 13 residues. Looked up from germline, CDR1 is SGHRS and CDR2 is YFSETQ. V lost 7 bases, J lost 2 bases, and 3 bases stayed unmatched. This chain's CDR3 is CASGDRTTDTQYF. The CDR3 bases are TGCGCCAGCGGGGACAGGACCACAGATACGCAGTATTTT.

The chain couples TRBV10-3 to TRBJ2-7; tentatively, D is TRBD2 (6 bases). Per the germline V gene, CDR1 is ENHRY and CDR2 is SYGVKD. There are 12 residues in the CDR3. Trimming took off 4 bases at V and 7 bases at J, with 11 bases between the two ends. The CDR3 sequence is CAISVAGSEQYF. In DNA form, the CDR3 reads TGTGCCATCAGTGTGGCGGGGAGTGAGCAGTACTTC.

In DNA form, the CDR3 reads TGCGCCAGCAGCCCGGGACCAAGCGGGACCGGGGAGCTGTTTTTT. It is translated as CASSPGPSGTGELFF. The chain links TRBV4-1 to TRBJ2-2, with D maybe TRBD2 (6 bases). Trimming pared 4 bases from V and 5 bases from J, leaving 14 bases between. This CDR3 has 15 residues. Germline V gene sequence: CDR1 MGHRA, CDR2 YSYEKL.

This clone was counted between two and nine times. The chain has TRBV12-5 and TRBJ2-2, with a weak D call TRBD2 (6 bases). The CDR3 spans 16 residues. The V gene's germline CDR1 is LGHNT and CDR2 FRNRAP. Trimming took 0 bases from V and 7 from J, leaving 15 bases between them. The CDR3 here is CASGLVLERVGGELFF. In DNA form, the CDR3 reads TGTGCTAGTGGTTTGGTACTGGAGCGGGTTGGCGGGGAGCTGTTTTTT.

V is TRBV4-3 and J is TRBJ2-7; TRBD1 aligns across 8 bases. The V and J ends lost 3 bases and 4 bases, in that order; junction bases with no gene match: 8. CDR1 and CDR2 from the germline V gene are LGHNA and YSLEER. This CDR3 has 15 amino acids. In DNA form, the CDR3 reads TGCGCCAGCAGCCAGGAACCGGGACAGGATTACGAGCAGTACTTC. Translating gives CASSQEPGQDYEQYF.

This chain uses TRBV19 with TRBJ1-1; tentatively, D is TRBD1 (5 bases). Germline-derived CDR1 and CDR2 are LNHDA and SQIVND (reference sequence). This CDR3 is 14 amino acids long. V gave up 5 bases and J gave up 5 bases, with 15 bases separating them. CDR3 nucleotide sequence: TGTGCCAGTAGTTGGGGGGTGAAGAGTACTGAAGCTTTCTTT. Translation gives CASSWGVKSTEAFF.

This clone occurred a few times. This chain uses TRBV19 with TRBJ1-5, with D possibly TRBD1 on 6 matching bases. Germline V gene data show CDR1 as LNHDA and CDR2 as SQIVND (reference sequence). This CDR3 has 19 residues. V lost 7 bases, J lost 0 bases, and 25 bases lay in between. The CDR3 DNA is TGTGCCAGTAACAAATCCGGAGCAGGGGTCCGTACTAGCAATCAGCCCCAGCATTTT. Protein product: CASNKSGAGVRTSNQPQHF.